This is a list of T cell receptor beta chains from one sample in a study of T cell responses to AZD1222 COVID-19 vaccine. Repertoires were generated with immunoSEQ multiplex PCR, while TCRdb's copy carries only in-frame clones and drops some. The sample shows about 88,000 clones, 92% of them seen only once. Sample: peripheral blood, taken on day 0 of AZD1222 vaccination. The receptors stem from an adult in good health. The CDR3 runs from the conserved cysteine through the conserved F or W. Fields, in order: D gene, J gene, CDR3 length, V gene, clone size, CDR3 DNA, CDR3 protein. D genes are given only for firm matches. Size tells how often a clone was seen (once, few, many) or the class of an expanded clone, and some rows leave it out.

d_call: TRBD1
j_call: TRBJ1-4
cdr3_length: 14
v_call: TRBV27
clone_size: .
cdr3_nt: TGTGCCAGCAGTCTCGACAGGGCTCATGAAAAACTGTTTTTT
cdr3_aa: CASSLDRAHEKLFF

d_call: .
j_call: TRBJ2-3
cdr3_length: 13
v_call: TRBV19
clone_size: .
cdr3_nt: TGTGCCAGTAGGGGCGGGATTAGAGATACGCAGTATTTT
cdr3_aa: CASRGGIRDTQYF

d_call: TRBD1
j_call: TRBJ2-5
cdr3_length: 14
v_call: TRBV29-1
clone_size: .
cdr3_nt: TGCAGCGTTGATACCGGGACAGGGACGGAGACCCAGTACTTC
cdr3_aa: CSVDTGTGTETQYF

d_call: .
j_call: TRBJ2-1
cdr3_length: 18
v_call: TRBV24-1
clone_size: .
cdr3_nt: TGTGCCACCAGTGGGGACCTTGATTGGCGGACTACCTACAATGAGCAGTTCTTC
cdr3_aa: CATSGDLDWRTTYNEQFF

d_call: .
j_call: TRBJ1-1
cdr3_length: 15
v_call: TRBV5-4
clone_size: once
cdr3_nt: TGTGCCAGCAGCTTGGGTGGGACGGGGAACACTGAAGCTTTCTTT
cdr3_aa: CASSLGGTGNTEAFF

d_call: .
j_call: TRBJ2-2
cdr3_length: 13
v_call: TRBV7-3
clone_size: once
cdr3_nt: TGTGCCAGCAGTTCGGGATTTACCGGGGAGCTGTTTTTT
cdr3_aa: CASSSGFTGELFF

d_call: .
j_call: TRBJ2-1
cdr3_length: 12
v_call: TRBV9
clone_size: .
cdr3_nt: TGTGCCAGCAGCGTCTATGGGGATGAGCAGTTCTTC
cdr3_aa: CASSVYGDEQFF

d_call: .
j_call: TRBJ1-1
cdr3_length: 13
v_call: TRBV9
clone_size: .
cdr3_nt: TGTGCCAGCAGCGTAGTAGGGAGCACTGAAGCTTTCTTT
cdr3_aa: CASSVVGSTEAFF

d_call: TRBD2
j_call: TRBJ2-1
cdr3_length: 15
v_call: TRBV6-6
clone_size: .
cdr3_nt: TGTGCCAGCAGTCTCCAAAAAGGACTAGTCGGAGAGCAGTTCTTC
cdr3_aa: CASSLQKGLVGEQFF

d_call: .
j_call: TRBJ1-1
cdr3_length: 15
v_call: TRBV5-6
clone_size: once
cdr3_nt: TGTGCCAGCAGCATATTTACAGACATGAACACTGAAGCTTTCTTT
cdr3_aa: CASSIFTDMNTEAFF

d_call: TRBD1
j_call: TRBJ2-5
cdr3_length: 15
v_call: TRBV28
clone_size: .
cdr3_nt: TGTGCCAGCAGTTTGGAGGGGACAGGGGTAGAGACCCAGTACTTC
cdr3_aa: CASSLEGTGVETQYF

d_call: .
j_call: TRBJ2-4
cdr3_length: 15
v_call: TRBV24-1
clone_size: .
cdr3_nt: TGTGCCACCAGTGATACGGGGCTCGGAGAAAACATTCAGTACTTC
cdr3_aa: CATSDTGLGENIQYF

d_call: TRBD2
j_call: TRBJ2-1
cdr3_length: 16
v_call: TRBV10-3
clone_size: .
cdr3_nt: TGTGCCATCAAGAAGGGACTAGCGGGAGGAGTGCGCGAGCAGTTCTTC
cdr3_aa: CAIKKGLAGGVREQFF

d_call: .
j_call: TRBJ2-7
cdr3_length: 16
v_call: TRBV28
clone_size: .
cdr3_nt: TGTGCCAGCAGTTTTGTGTTCGGCAGGGCTACGTACGAGCAGTACTTC
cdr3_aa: CASSFVFGRATYEQYF

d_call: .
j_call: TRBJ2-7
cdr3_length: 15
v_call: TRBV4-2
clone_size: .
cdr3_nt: TGTGCCAGCAGCCAAGATGGGGTAACCTCCTACGAGCAGTACTTC
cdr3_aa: CASSQDGVTSYEQYF

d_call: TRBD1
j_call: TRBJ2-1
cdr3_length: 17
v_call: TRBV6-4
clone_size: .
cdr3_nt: TGTGCCAGCAGTGACGTTGGACAGGGGAGCTCCTACAATGAGCAGTTCTTC
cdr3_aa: CASSDVGQGSSYNEQFF

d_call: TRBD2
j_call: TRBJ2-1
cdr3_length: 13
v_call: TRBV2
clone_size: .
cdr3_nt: TGTGCCAGCAGTGGACACCTAGCGGGAGGACAGTTCTTC
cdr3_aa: CASSGHLAGGQFF

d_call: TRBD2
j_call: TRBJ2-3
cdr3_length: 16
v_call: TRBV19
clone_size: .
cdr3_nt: TGTGCCAGTAGTCCTGGTCTAGCGGACTCACGCGATACGCAGTATTTT
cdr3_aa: CASSPGLADSRDTQYF

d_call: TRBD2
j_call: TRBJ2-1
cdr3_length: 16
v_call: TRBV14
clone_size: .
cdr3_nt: TGTGCCAGCAGCCAAGTAGCGGGAGGGTCGTACAATGAGCAGTTCTTC
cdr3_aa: CASSQVAGGSYNEQFF

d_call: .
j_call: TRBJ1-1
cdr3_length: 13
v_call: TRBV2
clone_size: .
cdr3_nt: TGTGCCAGCAAGGTATCACTGAACACTGAAGCTTTCTTT
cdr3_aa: CASKVSLNTEAFF

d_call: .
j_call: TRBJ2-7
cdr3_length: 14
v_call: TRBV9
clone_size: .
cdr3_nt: TGTGCCAGCAGCGCGTCGATTTCCGCCTACGAGCAGTACTTC
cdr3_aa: CASSASISAYEQYF

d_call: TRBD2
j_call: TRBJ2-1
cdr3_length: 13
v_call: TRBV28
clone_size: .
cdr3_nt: TGTGCCAGCAGTTTCGGGGGGAGGTATGAGCAGTTCTTC
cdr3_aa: CASSFGGRYEQFF

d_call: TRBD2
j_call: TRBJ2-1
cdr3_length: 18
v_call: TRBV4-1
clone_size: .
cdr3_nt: TGCGCCAGCAGCCAAGAATCGATACTAGCGGGTACCTACAATGAGCAGTTCTTC
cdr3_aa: CASSQESILAGTYNEQFF

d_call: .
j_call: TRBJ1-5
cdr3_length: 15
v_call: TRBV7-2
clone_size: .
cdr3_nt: TGTGCCAGCAGCGCCTACAGGGAGCGCAATCAGCCCCAGCATTTT
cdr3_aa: CASSAYRERNQPQHF

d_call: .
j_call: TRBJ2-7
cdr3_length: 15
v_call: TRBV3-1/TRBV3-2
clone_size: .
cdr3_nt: TGTGCCAGCAGCCAAATTGCCGGTTACTCCTACGAGCAGTACTTC
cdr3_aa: CASSQIAGYSYEQYF

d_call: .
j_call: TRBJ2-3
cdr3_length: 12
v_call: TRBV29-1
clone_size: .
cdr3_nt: TGCAGCGTTGCCGCGGGCACAGATACGCAGTATTTT
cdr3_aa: CSVAAGTDTQYF

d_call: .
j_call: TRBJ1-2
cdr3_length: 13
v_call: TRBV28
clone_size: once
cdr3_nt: TGTGCCAGCAGTTCGGGGGGCAACTATGGCTACACCTTC
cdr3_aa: CASSSGGNYGYTF

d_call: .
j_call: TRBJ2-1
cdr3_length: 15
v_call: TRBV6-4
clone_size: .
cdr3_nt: TGTGCCAGCAGTCGTCTGCCGAGCTCCTACAATGAGCAGTTCTTC
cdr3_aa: CASSRLPSSYNEQFF

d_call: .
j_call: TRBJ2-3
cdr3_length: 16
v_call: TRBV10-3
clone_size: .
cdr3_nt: TGTGCCATCAGTGATGCCGGGACTTTCAGGGGAGATACGCAGTATTTT
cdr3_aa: CAISDAGTFRGDTQYF

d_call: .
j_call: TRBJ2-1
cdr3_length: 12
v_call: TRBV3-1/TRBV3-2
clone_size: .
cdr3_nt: TGTGCCAGCAGCCAAGCAGGGAGGGAGCAGTTCTTC
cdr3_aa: CASSQAGREQFF

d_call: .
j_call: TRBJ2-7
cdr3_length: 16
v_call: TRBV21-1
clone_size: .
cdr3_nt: TGTGCCAGCAGCAAAAAAGAAGGAGGCAGGCTTAACGAGCAGTACTTC
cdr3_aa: CASSKKEGGRLNEQYF

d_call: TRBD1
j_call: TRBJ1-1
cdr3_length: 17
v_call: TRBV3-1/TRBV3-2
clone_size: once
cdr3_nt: TGTGCCAGCAGCCCCAAGATCGAGACAGGGGGAGGCACTGAAGCTTTCTTT
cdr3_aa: CASSPKIETGGGTEAFF

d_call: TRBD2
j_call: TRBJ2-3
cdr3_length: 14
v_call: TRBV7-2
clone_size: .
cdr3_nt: TGTGCCAGCGCGGTGGCGGGAGGGCCAGATACGCAGTATTTT
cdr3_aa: CASAVAGGPDTQYF

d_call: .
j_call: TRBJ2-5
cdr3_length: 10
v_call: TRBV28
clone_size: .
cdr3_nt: TGTGCCAGCAGTCGCCTCGCCCAGTACTTC
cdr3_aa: CASSRLAQYF

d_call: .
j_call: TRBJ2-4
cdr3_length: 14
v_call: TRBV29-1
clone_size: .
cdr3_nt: TGCAGCGTTGCTCCGGACAGCGGCCAAAACATTCAGTACTTC
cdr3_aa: CSVAPDSGQNIQYF

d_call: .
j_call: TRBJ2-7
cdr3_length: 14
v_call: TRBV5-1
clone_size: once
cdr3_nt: TGCGCCAGCCGGCGACCGACTCCATCCTACGAGCAGTACTTC
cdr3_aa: CASRRPTPSYEQYF

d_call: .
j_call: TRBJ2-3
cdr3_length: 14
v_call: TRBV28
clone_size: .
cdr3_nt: TGTGCCAGCACAGGGACACCCTCCACAGATACGCAGTATTTT
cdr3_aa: CASTGTPSTDTQYF